The clone carrying this T cell receptor beta chain appeared many times. Its antigen is not known. This record comes from a study of blood T cells in healthy people across ages. Study outcomes and limitations: Compared with aged donors, long-lived donors showed fewer expanded clones, suggesting selection.

The CDR3 runs to 15 residues. Germline trimming cut 4 bases from V and 5 bases from J; bases unmatched to any gene: 7. Germline V gene sequence: CDR1 MNHEY, CDR2 SMNVEV (reference sequence). Donors were healthy Caucasian individuals from Russia aged about 6 to 90. Next came a second PCR, run for about 7 to 12 cycles, which used a sample-barcoded 5' primer along with a J-beta primer mix. Tags on each cDNA molecule came from a template-switch adaptor with 12 random nucleotides. TCRdb re-called the 5' RACE reads with MiXCR, one entry per CDR3 protein. Among roughly 900,000 distinct CDR3 sequences listed, about 44% were seen once.

Specimen: blood. The chain couples TRBV27 to TRBJ2-3, with TRBD1 identical over 9 bases. This sequence was found in a young man in good health. In DNA, the CDR3 is TGTGCCAGCAGTTCAACAGGGGGCCGGGGAGATACGCAGTATTTT. Its translation is CASSSTGGRGDTQYF.